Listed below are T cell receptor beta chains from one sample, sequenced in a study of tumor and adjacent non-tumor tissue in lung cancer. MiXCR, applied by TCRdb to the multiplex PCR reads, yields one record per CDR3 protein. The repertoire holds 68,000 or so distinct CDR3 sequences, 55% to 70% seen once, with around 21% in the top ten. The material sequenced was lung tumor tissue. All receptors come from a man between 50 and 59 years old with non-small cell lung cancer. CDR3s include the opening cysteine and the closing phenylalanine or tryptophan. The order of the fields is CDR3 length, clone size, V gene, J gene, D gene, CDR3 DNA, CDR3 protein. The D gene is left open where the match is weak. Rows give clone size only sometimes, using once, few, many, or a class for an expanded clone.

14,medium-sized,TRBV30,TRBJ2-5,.,TGTGCCTGGAGTCACTTAGGGGGACAAGAGACCCAGTACTTC,CAWSHLGGQETQYF
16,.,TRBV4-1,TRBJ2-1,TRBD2,TGCGCAAGCAGCCCAAGGACTAGCGGGAGGGACAAAGAGCAGTTCTTC,CASSPRTSGRDKEQFF
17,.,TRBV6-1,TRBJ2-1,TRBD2,TGTGCCATCGCACCACTCTTAGCGGGGGGGCCCAGGAGTGAGCAATTCTTC,CAIAPLLAGGPRSEQFF
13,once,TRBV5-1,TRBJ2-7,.,TGCGCCAGCAGCTTGGCCCAGATCTATGAGCAGTACTTC,CASSLAQIYEQYF
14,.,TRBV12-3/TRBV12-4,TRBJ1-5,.,TGTGCCAGCAGTCCAGGGACATGGATTCAGCCCCAACATTTT,CASSPGTWIQPQHF
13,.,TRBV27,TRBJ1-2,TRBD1,TGTGCCAGCAGCCCCGGACAGGGACAAGGCTACACCTTC,CASSPGQGQGYTF
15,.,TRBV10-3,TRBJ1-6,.,TGTAACATCAGTGCGGGGGATTCATATAATTCACCCCTCCACTTT,CNISAGDSYNSPLHF
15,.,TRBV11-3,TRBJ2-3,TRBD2,TGCCCCAGCAGCGCCGGGACTATCGGCACAGATACGCAGTATTTT,CPSSAGTIGTDTQYF
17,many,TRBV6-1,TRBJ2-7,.,TGTGCCAGCAGTGAAGGGAGGACAAGGTCTCTCTCCTACGAGCAGTACTTC,CASSEGRTRSLSYEQYF
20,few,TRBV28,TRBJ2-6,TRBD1,TGTGCCAGCAGTTCCGACAGGGGGCGCCCCCTGACCTCCGGGGCCAACGTCCTGACTTTC,CASSSDRGRPLTSGANVLTF
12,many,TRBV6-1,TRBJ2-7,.,TGTGCCAGTGGAGGGATCTCCTACGAGCAGTACTTC,CASGGISYEQYF
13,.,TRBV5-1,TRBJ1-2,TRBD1,TGCGCCAGCAGCTGGGACAGGGGCGACGGCTACACCTTC,CASSWDRGDGYTF
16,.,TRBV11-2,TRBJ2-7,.,TGTGCCAGCAGCTTAACCCTCCCGGGGCAGGCTTTGGTGCAGTACTTC,CASSLTLPGQALVQYF
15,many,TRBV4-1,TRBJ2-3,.,TGCGCCAGCAGCCCCGGACCCGCCGTGTCAGATACGCAGTATTTT,CASSPGPAVSDTQYF
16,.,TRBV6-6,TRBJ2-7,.,TGTGCCAATTCCCCCGCTTCGGGACATCTACCCTACGAGCAGTACTTC,CANSPASGHLPYEQYF
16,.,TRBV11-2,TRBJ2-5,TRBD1,TGTGCCGGCAGCCGCGCACAGGGGGCTTACCAAGAGACCCAGTACTTC,CAGSRAQGAYQETQYF
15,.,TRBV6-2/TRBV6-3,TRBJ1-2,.,TGTGCCAGCAGCTCCAGGCAGGGCGTTAACTATGGCTACACCTTC,CASSSRQGVNYGYTF
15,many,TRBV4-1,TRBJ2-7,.,TGCGCCAGCAGCCAACTTCTACAGGAGAACTACGAGCAGTACTTC,CASSQLLQENYEQYF
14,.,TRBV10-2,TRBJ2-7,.,TGCTCCAGCAGTGATGGGCACGGTTGGGACGAACAGTACTTC,CSSSDGHGWDEQYF
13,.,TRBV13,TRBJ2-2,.,TGTGCCAGCAGTCGCAAAAACACTGGGAAGCTGTTTTTT,CASSRKNTGKLFF
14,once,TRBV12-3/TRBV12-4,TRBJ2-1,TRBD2,TGTGCCGGCAGCTTCGGGGGGGGGTACAATGAGCGGTTCTTC,CAGSFGGGYNERFF
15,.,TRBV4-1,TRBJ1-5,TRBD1,TGCGCGAACAGCCAAGAGGGGGCAGGGGCCCAGCCCCAGCATTTT,CANSQEGAGAQPQHF
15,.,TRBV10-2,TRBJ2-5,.,TGCGCCAGCAGTCCCGACAGACAAGCGTGGGAGACCCAGTACTTC,CASSPDRQAWETQYF
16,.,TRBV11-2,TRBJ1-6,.,TGCGCCAACAGCTTCTCGGGACACAACTATAACTCACCCCTCCACTTT,CANSFSGHNYNSPLHF
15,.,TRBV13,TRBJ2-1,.,TGTGCCAGCAGCTTAGGCGGGTTTTCCTACAATGAGCAGTTCTTC,CASSLGGFSYNEQFF
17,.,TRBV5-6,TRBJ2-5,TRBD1,TGTGCCAGCATCCAGCAGGTCGGGACAGGGGCGACAGGGACCCAGTACTTC,CASIQQVGTGATGTQYF
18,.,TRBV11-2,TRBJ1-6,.,TGTGCCAACAGCCCCCAAGCGGGGGGGAGCTCCTATAATTCACCCCTCCACTTT,CANSPQAGGSSYNSPLHF
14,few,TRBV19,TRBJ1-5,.,TGTGCCAGTAGTATAGAGGTGAGCAATCAGCCCCAGCATTTT,CASSIEVSNQPQHF
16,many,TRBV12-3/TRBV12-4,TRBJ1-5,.,TGTGCCAGCAGTTTTTGGGGACGGGGGAGCAATCAGCCCCAGCATTTT,CASSFWGRGSNQPQHF
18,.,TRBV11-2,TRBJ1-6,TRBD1,TGTGCCAGCAGCTCCCGAGCAGGGGGGAGCTCCTATAATTCACCCATCCACTTT,CASSSRAGGSSYNSPIHF
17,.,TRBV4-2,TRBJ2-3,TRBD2,TGTGCCAGCAGACAAGGTCAGCGGGAGTTACGCACTGATACGCAGTATTTT,CASRQGQRELRTDTQYF
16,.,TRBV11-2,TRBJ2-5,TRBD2,TGTCCCAGCAGCTTAGGGGTGGCGGCAGGACGGGAGGCCCAGTACTTC,CPSSLGVAAGREAQYF
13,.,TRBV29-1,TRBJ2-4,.,TGCAGCGTTGAAGGGACAAGGCAAAACATTCAGTACTTT,CSVEGTRQNIQYF
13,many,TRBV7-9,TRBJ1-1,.,TGTGCCAGCAGCTTACAGGGTTACACTGAAGCTTTCTTT,CASSLQGYTEAFF
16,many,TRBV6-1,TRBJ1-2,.,TGTGCCAGCAGTGAAAACCTCCTGACAGGCGGGAGTGGCTACACCTTC,CASSENLLTGGSGYTF
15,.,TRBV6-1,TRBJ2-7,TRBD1,TGTGCCGGCAGACCTAGTGCAGGGGGAACCTACGAGCAGTACTTC,CAGRPSAGGTYEQYF
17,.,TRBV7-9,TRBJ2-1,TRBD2,TGCGCCAGCAGCCCCCGGAGGGCCAGCGGGAGATCCTATGAGCAGTTCTTC,CASSPRRASGRSYEQFF
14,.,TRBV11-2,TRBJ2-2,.,TGTGCCAGCGCCCCCCTACAGGGTGCCGGGGGGCTGTTTTTT,CASAPLQGAGGLFF
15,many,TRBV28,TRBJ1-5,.,TGTGCCAGTCGAGCAGGGATCAATAGCAATCAGCCCCAGCATTTT,CASRAGINSNQPQHF
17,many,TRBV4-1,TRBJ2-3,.,TGCGCCAGCAGCCAACGTTTTCAGGGCAGGCGCACAGATACGCAGTATTTT,CASSQRFQGRRTDTQYF
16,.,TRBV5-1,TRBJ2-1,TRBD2,TGCGCCAGCAGCTTGCACCCTAGCGGGAGAATGAATGGGCACTTCTTC,CASSLHPSGRMNGHFF